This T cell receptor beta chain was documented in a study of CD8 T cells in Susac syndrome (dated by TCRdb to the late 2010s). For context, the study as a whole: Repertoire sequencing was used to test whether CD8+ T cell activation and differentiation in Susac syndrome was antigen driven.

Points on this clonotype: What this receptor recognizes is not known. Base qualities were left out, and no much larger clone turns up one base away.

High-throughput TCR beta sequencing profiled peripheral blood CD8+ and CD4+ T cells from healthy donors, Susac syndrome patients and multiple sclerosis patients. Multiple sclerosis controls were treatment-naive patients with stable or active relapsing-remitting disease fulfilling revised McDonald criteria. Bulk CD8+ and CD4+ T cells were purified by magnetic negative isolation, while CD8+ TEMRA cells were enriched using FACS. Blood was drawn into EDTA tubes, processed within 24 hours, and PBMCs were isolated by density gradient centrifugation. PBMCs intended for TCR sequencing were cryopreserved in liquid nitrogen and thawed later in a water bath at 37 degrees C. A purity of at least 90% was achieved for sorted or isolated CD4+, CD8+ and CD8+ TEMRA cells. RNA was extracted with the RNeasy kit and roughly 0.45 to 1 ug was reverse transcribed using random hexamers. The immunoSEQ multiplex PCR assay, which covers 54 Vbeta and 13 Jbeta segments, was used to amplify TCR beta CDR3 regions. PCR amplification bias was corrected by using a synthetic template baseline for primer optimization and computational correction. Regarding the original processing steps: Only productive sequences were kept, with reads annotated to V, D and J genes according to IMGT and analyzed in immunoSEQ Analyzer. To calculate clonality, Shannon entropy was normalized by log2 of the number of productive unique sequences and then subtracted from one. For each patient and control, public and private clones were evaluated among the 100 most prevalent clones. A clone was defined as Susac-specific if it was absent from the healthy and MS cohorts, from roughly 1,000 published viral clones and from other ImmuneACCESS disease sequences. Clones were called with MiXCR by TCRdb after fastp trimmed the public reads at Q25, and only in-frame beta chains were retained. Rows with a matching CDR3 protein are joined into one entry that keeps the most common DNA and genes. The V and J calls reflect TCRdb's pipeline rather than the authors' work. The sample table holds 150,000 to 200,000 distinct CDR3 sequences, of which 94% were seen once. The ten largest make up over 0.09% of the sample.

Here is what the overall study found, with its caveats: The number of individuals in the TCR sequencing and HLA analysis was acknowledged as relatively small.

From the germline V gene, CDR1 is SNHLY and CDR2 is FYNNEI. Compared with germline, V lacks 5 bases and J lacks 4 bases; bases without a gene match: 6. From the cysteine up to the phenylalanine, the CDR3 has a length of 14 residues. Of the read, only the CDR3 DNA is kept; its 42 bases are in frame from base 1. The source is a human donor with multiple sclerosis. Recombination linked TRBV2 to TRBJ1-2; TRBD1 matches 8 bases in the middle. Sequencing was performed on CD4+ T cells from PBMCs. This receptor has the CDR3 CASSTGGAGYGYTF. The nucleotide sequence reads TGTGCCAGCAGTACAGGGGGGGCGGGCTATGGCTACACCTTC. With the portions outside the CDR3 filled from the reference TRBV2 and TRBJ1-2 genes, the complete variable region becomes EPEVTQTPSHQVTQMGQEVILRCVPISNHLYFYWYRQILGQKVEFLVSFYNNEISEKSEIFDDQFSVERPDGSNFTLKIRSTKLEDSAMYFCASSTGGAGYGYTFGSGTRLTVV.